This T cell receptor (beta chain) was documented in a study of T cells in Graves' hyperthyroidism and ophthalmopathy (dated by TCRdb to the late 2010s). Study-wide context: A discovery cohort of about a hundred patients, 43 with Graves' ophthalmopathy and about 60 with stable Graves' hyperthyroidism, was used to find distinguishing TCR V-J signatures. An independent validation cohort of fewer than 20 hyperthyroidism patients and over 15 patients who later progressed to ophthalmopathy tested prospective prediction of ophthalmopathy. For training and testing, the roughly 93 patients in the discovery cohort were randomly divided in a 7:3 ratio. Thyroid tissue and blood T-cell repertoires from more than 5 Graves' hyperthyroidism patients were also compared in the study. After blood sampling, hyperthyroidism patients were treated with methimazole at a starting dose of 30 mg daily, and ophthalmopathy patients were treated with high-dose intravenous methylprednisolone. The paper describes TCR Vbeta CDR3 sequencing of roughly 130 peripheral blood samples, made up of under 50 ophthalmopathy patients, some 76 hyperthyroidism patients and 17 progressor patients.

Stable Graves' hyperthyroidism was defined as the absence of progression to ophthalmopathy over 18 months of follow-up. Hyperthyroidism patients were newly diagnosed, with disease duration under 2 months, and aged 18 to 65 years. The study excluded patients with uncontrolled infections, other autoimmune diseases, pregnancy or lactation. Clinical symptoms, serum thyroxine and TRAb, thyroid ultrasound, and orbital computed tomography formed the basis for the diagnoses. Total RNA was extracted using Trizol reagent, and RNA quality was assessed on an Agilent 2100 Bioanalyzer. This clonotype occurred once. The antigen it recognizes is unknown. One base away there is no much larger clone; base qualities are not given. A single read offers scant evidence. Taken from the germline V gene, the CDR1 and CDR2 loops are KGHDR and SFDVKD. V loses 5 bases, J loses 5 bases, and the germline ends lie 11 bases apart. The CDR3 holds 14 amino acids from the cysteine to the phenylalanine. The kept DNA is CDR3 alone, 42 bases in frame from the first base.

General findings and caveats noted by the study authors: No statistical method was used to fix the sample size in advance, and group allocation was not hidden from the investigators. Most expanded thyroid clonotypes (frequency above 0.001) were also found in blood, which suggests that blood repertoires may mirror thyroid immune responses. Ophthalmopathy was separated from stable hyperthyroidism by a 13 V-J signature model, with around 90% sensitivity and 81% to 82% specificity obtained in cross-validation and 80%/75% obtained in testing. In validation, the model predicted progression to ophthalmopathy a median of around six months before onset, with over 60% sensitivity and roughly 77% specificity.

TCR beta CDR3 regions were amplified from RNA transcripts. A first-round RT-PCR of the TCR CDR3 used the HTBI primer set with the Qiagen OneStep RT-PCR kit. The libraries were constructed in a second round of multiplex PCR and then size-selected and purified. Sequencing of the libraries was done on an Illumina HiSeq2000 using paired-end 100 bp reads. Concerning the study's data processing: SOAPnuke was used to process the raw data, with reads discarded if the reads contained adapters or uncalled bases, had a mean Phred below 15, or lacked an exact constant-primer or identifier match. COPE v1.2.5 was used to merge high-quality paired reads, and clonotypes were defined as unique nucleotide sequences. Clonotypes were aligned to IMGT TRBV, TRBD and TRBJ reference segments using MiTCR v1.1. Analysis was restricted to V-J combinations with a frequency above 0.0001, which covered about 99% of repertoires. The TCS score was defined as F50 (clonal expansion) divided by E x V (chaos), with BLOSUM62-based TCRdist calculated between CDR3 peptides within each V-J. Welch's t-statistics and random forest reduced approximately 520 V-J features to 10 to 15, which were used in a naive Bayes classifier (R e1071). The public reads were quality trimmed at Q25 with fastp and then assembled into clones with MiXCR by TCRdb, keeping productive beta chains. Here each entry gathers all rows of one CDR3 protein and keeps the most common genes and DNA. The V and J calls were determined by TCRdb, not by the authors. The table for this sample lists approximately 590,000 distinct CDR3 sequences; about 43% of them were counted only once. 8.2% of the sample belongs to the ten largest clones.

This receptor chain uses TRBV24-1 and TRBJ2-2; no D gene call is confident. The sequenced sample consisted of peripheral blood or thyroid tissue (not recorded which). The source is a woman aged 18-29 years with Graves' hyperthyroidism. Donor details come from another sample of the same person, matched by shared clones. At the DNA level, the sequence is TGTGCCACCAGTGTTGGGAACCAGACCGGGGAGCTGTTTTTT. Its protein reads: CATSVGNQTGELFF.